Detailed here is one T cell receptor (beta chain). The antigen is not known. Staining for CD45RO/CCR7/CD25/CD127/CD95/CD27 allowed sorting of CD4+ naive, central memory, regulatory and stem cell-like memory cells. Sorting gave populations that all exceeded 98% purity. The whole isolated RNA underwent reverse transcription, so sequencing captured expressed TCRB transcripts. Deep immunoSEQ sequencing covered naive, central memory and regulatory T cell samples. Measured with immunoSEQ multiplex PCR; TCRdb has only the in-frame clones, and not every one. The sample contains around 250,000 clones, roughly 22% of which appear only once. These data originate in a study of beta chain features in type 1 diabetes. Study results and limitations: Moderate yet significant TCRB CDR3 shortening was seen in Type 1 diabetes patients in all four CD4+ subsets. Compared to healthy donors, patients appeared to have naive, central memory and Treg TCRB repertoires that were more alike.

Germline CDR1 is SGHNT and CDR2 is YYREEE (reference sequence). V was cut by 5 bases and J by 2 bases, with 11 bases left in between. CDR3 length: 14 residues. The J gene is TRBJ2-1, the V gene TRBV5-4, with D tentatively TRBD1 (5 bases). This TCR came from a woman in her thirties or forties with type 1 diabetes. Sequenced: naive CD4+ T cells from blood. The CDR3 DNA is TGTGCCAGCAGGGGTGACAGCGCCTACAATGAGCAGTTCTTC. Amino acids: CASRGDSAYNEQFF.